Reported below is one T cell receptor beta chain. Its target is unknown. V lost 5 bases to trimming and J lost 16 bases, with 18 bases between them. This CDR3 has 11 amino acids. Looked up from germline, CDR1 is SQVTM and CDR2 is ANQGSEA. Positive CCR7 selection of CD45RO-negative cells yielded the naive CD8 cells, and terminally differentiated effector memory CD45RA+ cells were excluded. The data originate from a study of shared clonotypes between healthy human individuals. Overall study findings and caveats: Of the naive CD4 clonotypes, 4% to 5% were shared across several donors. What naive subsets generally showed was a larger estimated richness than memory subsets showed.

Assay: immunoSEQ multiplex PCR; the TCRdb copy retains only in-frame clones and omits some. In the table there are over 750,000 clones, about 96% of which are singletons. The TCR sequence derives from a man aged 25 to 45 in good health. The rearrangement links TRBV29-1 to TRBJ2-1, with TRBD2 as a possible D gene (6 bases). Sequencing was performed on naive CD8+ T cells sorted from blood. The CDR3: CSVPLPGVVFF. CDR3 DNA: TGCAGCGTTCCTTTGCCGGGAGTGGTATTCTTC.